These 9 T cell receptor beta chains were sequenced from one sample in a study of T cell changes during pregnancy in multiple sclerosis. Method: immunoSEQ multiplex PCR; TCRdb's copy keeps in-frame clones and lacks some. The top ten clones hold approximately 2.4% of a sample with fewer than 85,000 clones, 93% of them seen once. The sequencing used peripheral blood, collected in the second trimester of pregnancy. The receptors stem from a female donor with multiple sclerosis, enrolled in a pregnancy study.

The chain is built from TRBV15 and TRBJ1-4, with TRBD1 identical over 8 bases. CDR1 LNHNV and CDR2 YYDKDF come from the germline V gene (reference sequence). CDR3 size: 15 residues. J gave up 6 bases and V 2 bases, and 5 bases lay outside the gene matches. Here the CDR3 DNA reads TGTGCCACCAGCAGAATTCGACAGGGGCATGAAAAACTGTTTTTT. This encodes CATSRIRQGHEKLFF. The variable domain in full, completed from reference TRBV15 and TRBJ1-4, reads DAMVIQNPRYQVTQFGKPVTLSCSQTLNHNVMYWYQQKSSQAPKLLFHYYDKDFNNEADTPDNFQSRRPNTSFCFLDIRSPGLGDTAMYLCATSRIRQGHEKLFFGSGTQLSVL.

The CDR3 coding sequence is TGTGCCAGCAGCCAAGACCCGGTGAACACTGAAGCTTTCTTT. This gives the protein CASSQDPVNTEAFF. V gene TRBV4-2 combines with J gene TRBJ1-1; no definite D call. Trimming removed 0 bases from V and 0 bases from J, with 5 bases in between. The CDR3 is made up of 14 amino acids. Germline assignment: CDR1 LGHNA and CDR2 YNFKEQ.

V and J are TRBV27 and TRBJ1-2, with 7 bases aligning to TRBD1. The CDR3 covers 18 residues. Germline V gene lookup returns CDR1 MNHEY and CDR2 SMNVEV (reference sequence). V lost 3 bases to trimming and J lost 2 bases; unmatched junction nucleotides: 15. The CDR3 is CASSLKGGVVGFNYGYTF. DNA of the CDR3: TGTGCCAGCAGTTTGAAAGGGGGCGTAGTTGGATTCAACTATGGCTACACCTTC.

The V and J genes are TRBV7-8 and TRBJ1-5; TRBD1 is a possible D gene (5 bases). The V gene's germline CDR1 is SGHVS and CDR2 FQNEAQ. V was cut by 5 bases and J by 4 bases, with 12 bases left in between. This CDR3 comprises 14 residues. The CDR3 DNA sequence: TGTGCCAGCAGCCTGTCCAGGGATAATCAGCCCCAGCATTTT. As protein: CASSLSRDNQPQHF.

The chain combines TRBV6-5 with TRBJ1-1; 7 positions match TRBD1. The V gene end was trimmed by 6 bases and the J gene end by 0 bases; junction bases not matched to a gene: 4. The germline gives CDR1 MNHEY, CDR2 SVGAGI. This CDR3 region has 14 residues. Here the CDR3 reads CASRQQGMNTEAFF. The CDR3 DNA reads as TGTGCCAGCAGGCAACAGGGGATGAACACTGAAGCTTTCTTT.

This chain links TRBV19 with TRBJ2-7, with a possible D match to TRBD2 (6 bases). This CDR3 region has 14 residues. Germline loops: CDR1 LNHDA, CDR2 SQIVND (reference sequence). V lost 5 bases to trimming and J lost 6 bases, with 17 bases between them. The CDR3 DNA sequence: TGTGCCAGTAGTCCCGGGACTCCAGGGATCGAGCAGTACTTC. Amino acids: CASSPGTPGIEQYF.

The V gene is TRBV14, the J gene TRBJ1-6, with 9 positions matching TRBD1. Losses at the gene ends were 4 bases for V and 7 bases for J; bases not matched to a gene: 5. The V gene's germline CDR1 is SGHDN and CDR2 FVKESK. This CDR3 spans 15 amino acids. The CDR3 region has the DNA TGTGCCAGCAGCCGCCAGACAGGGGGAAATTCACCCCTCCACTTT. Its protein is CASSRQTGGNSPLHF.

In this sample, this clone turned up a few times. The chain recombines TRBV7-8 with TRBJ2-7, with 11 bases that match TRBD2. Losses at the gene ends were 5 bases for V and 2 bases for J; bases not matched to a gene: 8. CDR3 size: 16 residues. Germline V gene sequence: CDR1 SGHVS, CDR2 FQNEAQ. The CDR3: CASSRRRLAGTYEQYF. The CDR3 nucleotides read TGTGCCAGCAGCCGCCGCCGACTAGCGGGAACCTACGAGCAGTACTTC.

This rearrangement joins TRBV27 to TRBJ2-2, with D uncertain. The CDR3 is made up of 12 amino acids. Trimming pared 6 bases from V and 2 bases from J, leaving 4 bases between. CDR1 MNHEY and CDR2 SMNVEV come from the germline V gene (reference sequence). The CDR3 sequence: CASSYNTGELFF. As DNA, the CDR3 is TGTGCCAGCAGCTATAACACCGGGGAGCTGTTTTTT.